The 27 T cell receptor beta chains presented below share a single source sample, sequenced in a study of siplizumab effects on memory and regulatory T cells. Using immunoSEQ multiplex PCR, the repertoire was profiled, and TCRdb retains in-frame clones only, with some absent. The sample records 50,000 to 55,000 clones, 93% being singletons. Specimen: CD8+ T cells sorted from blood. The receptor source for this set is a human donor in good health.

This chain connects TRBV28 to TRBJ2-1; 7 bases are shared with TRBD2. This CDR3 has 13 amino acids. V shed 3 bases and J 10 bases; nucleotides not matched to a gene: 6. Looked up from germline, CDR1 is MDHEN and CDR2 is SYDVKM. The CDR3 DNA reads TGTGCCAGCAGTTTCGGCGCGGGAGTGGAGCAGTTCTTC. Residues: CASSFGAGVEQFF.

Relative to its sample, this clone is medium-sized. The gene calls are TRBV27 and TRBJ1-1, with D possibly TRBD1 on 6 matching bases. V lost 11 bases, J lost 3 bases, and 10 bases lay in between. Germline CDR1 reads MNHEY; CDR2 reads SMNVEV (reference sequence). The CDR3 covers 11 residues. CDR3: CAAGVYTEAFF. The CDR3 DNA sequence: TGTGCCGCAGGGGTATACACTGAAGCTTTCTTT.

The gene calls are TRBV5-6 and TRBJ2-7; 9 bases fit TRBD1. Germline V gene sequence: CDR1 SGHDT, CDR2 YYEEEE. V was pared by 4 bases and J by 6 bases, with 8 bases of the junction left unmatched. This CDR3 is 14 amino acids long. This chain's CDR3 is CASSPGTGYREQYF. CDR3 coding DNA: TGTGCCAGCAGCCCCGGGACAGGGTATCGCGAGCAGTACTTC.

A single count supports this clone. This chain uses TRBV7-6 with TRBJ1-1, with D possibly TRBD1 on 6 matching bases. Deletions cut 5 bases from V and 5 bases from J, with 18 bases between. The V gene's germline CDR1 is SGHVS and CDR2 FNYEAQ. This CDR3 contains 15 residues. This CDR3 is CASSPRGEGGTEAFF. In DNA form, the CDR3 reads TGTGCCAGCAGCCCTAGGGGGGAAGGGGGGACTGAAGCTTTCTTT.

The gene calls are TRBV6-6 and TRBJ2-3, with unresolved D. The germline V gene encodes CDR1 MNHNY and CDR2 SVGAGI (reference sequence). The V gene lost 8 bases and the J gene lost 1 base, with 7 bases spanning the gap. The CDR3 runs to 12 residues. The CDR3 region is CASLSRTDTQYF. CDR3 in DNA: TGTGCCAGCCTTAGCCGCACAGATACGCAGTATTTT.

The chain couples TRBV19 to TRBJ1-1; no clear D. This CDR3 has 15 residues. Germline V gene data show CDR1 as LNHDA and CDR2 as SQIVND (reference sequence). The ends were cut back, 8 bases at V and 0 bases at J, with 16 bases in the middle. The CDR3: CASSHGRTLNTEAFF. The CDR3 bases are TGTGCCAGTTCCCACGGGCGGACCCTGAACACTGAAGCTTTCTTT.

J is TRBJ2-1 and V is TRBV7-9, with a tentative D call TRBD2 (6 bases). CDR3 length: 13 amino acids. Germline lookup yields CDR1 SEHNR and CDR2 FQNEAQ (reference sequence). Between the trimmed V and J ends, which lost 10 bases and 7 bases, there was a span of 17 bases. CDR3 nucleotide sequence: TGTGCCATAACGGGACGGAGGGTTAATGAGCAGTTCTTC. This encodes CAITGRRVNEQFF.

This chain links TRBV7-6 with TRBJ2-5; the match to TRBD2 covers 10 bases. CDR1 is SGHVS, CDR2 FNYEAQ, per germline. CDR3 length: 14 amino acids. The ends lost 5 bases at V and 5 bases at J; junction bases unmatched: 5. The CDR3 region is CASSLRLAGETQYF. As DNA, the CDR3 is TGTGCCAGCAGCCTTAGACTAGCGGGTGAGACCCAGTACTTC.

The chain recombines TRBV28 with TRBJ2-3; D uncertain. The germline V gene has CDR1 MDHEN and CDR2 SYDVKM. The CDR3 length is 14 residues. With 5 bases removed from V and 3 bases from J, the gap between germline ends came to 12 bases. CDR3 DNA sequence: TGTGCCAGCAGTCCGGACGGGTGGACAGATACGCAGTATTTT. Residues: CASSPDGWTDTQYF.

The chain links TRBV28 to TRBJ2-7, with D maybe TRBD2 (6 bases). The V gene lost 6 bases and the J gene lost 2 bases, with 20 bases spanning the gap. From germline, CDR1 is MDHEN and CDR2 SYDVKM. The CDR3 spans 16 residues. This chain's CDR3 is CASRDLGLKMTYEQYF. The CDR3 region has the DNA TGTGCCAGCAGGGACCTGGGACTTAAGATGACCTACGAGCAGTACTTC.

V is TRBV2 and J is TRBJ1-4; the D gene is possibly TRBD1 (6 bases). The germline gives CDR1 SNHLY, CDR2 FYNNEI. The CDR3 is 14 residues long. V was clipped by 4 bases and J by 7 bases, with 13 bases between them. The CDR3 loop reads CASSGWGAGEKLFF. CDR3 nucleotide sequence: TGTGCCAGCAGTGGATGGGGGGCTGGTGAAAAACTGTTTTTT.

This chain uses TRBV20-1 with TRBJ2-7; D remains unclear. Trimming cost V 2 bases and J 7 bases, with 9 bases left between them. Germline V gene data show CDR1 as DFQATT and CDR2 as SNEGSKA (reference sequence). The CDR3 runs 11 residues. The CDR3 reads CSARMGWEQYF. The CDR3 DNA sequence: TGCAGTGCTAGAATGGGATGGGAGCAGTACTTC.

This clone was seen just once. The chain recombines TRBV29-1 with TRBJ1-3; D remains unclear. The CDR3 is 15 residues long. Trimming took off 6 bases at V and 0 bases at J, with 15 bases between the two ends. Germline lookup yields CDR1 SQVTM and CDR2 ANQGSEA. The CDR3 DNA follows: TGCAGCGTCAATAAACAGACGAGCTCTGGAAACACCATATATTTT. It yields the protein CSVNKQTSSGNTIYF.

The chain is built from TRBV6-1 and TRBJ1-1; 8 nucleotides align to TRBD1. V was pared by 4 bases and J by 4 bases, with 8 bases of the junction left unmatched. The CDR3 has 15 amino acids. Germline V CDR1 and CDR2: MNHNS, SASEGT. The CDR3 loop is CASSARETGATEAFF. The DNA for the CDR3 is TGTGCCAGCAGTGCTAGGGAGACAGGGGCCACTGAAGCTTTCTTT.

The chain links TRBV5-1 to TRBJ2-7; no clear D. Trimming stripped 7 bases from V and 3 bases from J, with 14 bases between. Per germline, CDR1 SGHRS and CDR2 YFSETQ. CDR3 length: 13 residues. CDR3 sequence reads: CASFPRPGYEQYF. In DNA form, the CDR3 reads TGCGCCAGCTTCCCGCGGCCCGGCTACGAGCAGTACTTC.

The V and J genes are TRBV5-1 and TRBJ1-1; D gene uncertain. The CDR3 totals 12 residues. Per the germline V gene, CDR1 is SGHRS and CDR2 is YFSETQ. The V and J ends lost 0 bases and 8 bases respectively, with 8 bases between them. As DNA, the CDR3 is TGCGCCAGCAGCTTGGCCGGTCCCGAAGCTTTCTTT. It specifies CASSLAGPEAFF.

Only one count was recorded for this clone. The V gene is TRBV7-3, the J gene TRBJ2-7, with D hard to call. The CDR3 is made up of 15 amino acids. Germline V CDR1 and CDR2: SGHTA, FQGTGA. V dropped 2 bases and J dropped 3 bases, with 14 bases sitting between them. As DNA, the CDR3 is TGTGCCAGCAGCTTAGGTCCCGGCGTAAGCTACGAGCAGTACTTC. Amino acid sequence: CASSLGPGVSYEQYF.

V and J are TRBV7-9 and TRBJ1-1, with no clear D. CDR1 and CDR2 from the germline V gene are SEHNR and FQNEAQ (reference sequence). This CDR3 spans 12 amino acids. Trimming stripped 1 base from V and 8 bases from J, with 8 bases between. The CDR3 loop reads CASSLVTREAFF. The CDR3 DNA is TGTGCCAGCAGCTTAGTTACGCGGGAAGCTTTCTTT.

The chain recombines TRBV7-9 with TRBJ2-2; D is unclear. V shed 1 base and J shed 3 bases, with 3 bases lying between them. Germline loops: CDR1 SEHNR, CDR2 FQNEAQ (reference sequence). The CDR3 totals 13 residues. The CDR3 coding sequence is TGTGCCAGCAGCTTAGGATACACCGGGGAGCTGTTTTTT. This translates into CASSLGYTGELFF.

This rearrangement joins TRBV4-2 to TRBJ2-7; 9 nucleotides agree with TRBD1. CDR1 LGHNA and CDR2 YNFKEQ come from the germline V gene. The CDR3 length is 15 residues. J was trimmed by 6 bases and V by 4 bases; bases with no gene match: 10. This CDR3 reads CASSRDGTGKPEQYF. The CDR3 region has the DNA TGTGCCAGCAGCCGAGACGGGACAGGGAAACCCGAGCAGTACTTC.

V usage is TRBV2 and J usage is TRBJ2-4; possibly TRBD2 for D (6 bases). V lost 0 bases to trimming and J lost 9 bases, with 9 bases between them. The germline V gene has CDR1 SNHLY and CDR2 FYNNEI. The CDR3 covers 13 residues. The CDR3 loop reads CASSEARLVIQYF. In DNA, the CDR3 is TGTGCCAGCAGTGAAGCGAGACTAGTCATTCAGTACTTC.

J is TRBJ2-7 and V is TRBV10-1; D unresolved. CDR1 is WNHNN and CDR2 is SYGVQD in the germline V gene (reference sequence). This CDR3 contains 16 residues. The V gene lost 0 bases and the J gene lost 2 bases, with 14 bases spanning the gap. DNA of the CDR3: TGCGCCAGCAGTGAGTCTCTTACGGCCCGGGCCTACGAGCAGTACTTC. This sequence encodes CASSESLTARAYEQYF.

The V gene is TRBV7-2, the J gene TRBJ2-7, with no clear D. Germline V lookup: CDR1 SGHTA, CDR2 FQGNSA. Trimming removed 0 bases from V and 4 bases from J, with 13 bases in between. The CDR3 has 15 amino acids. CDR3 DNA sequence: TGTGCCAGCAGCTTAGCTACGCTAGTGAAGTACGAGCAGTACTTC. Protein: CASSLATLVKYEQYF.

The chain joins TRBV6-5 to TRBJ2-1; D gene ambiguous. V was cut by 8 bases and J by 2 bases, with 7 bases left in between. Looked up from germline, CDR1 is MNHEY and CDR2 is SVGAGI. The CDR3 totals 12 residues. Here the CDR3 reads CASSRAYNEQFF. CDR3 in DNA: TGTGCCAGCTCAAGGGCCTACAATGAGCAGTTCTTC.

The rearrangement uses TRBV11-3 and TRBJ2-3, with TRBD1 matching over 7 bases. Germline V gives CDR1 SGHNT, CDR2 YENEEA. The V gene end was trimmed by 4 bases and the J gene end by 3 bases; junction bases not matched to a gene: 7. CDR3 length: 15 amino acids. This CDR3 reads CASSSDRSDTDTQYF. The CDR3 DNA is TGTGCCAGCAGCTCGGACAGGTCCGATACAGATACGCAGTATTTT. Looking up the rest from reference TRBV11-3 and TRBJ2-3 gives the full variable domain: EAGVVQSPRYKIIEKKQPVAFWCNPISGHNTLYWYLQNLGQGPELLIRYENEEAVDDSQLPKDRFSAERLKGVDSTLKIQPAELGDSAVYLCASSSDRSDTDTQYFGPGTRLTVL.

This chain links TRBV9 with TRBJ2-7; perhaps TRBD2 as D (5 bases). Germline CDR1 reads SGDLS; CDR2 reads YYNGEE. V was pared by 4 bases and J by 1 base, with 12 bases between. CDR3 length: 14 residues. The CDR3 sequence is CASSLGAESYEQYF. The CDR3 DNA sequence: TGTGCCAGCAGCTTGGGAGCGGAATCCTACGAGCAGTACTTC.

This chain uses TRBV5-1 with TRBJ2-7, with 13 bases identical to TRBD2. With V trimmed by 5 bases and J by 6 bases, 5 bases remained unmatched. The V gene's germline CDR1 is SGHRS and CDR2 YFSETQ. The CDR3 extends over 14 amino acids. For the CDR3, the DNA is TGCGCCAGCAGATCGGGACTAGCGGGACTCGAGCAGTACTTC. It yields the protein CASRSGLAGLEQYF.